The source of this T cell receptor beta chain is a study of shared clonotypes between healthy human individuals. On the study more broadly: The study drew on two women and a few men aged 18 to 49 as donors.

The CDR3 is made up of 13 amino acids. The germline V and J ends were trimmed by 7 bases and 0 bases, with 9 bases remaining between them. Germline CDR1 reads SGDLS; CDR2 reads YYNGEE. A deep-level run was used for the assay. Method: immunoSEQ multiplex PCR; TCRdb's copy keeps in-frame clones and lacks some. In the table there are about a million clones, 70% to 85% of which are singletons. The clonotype was recovered from a man aged 18 to 30 in good health. The chain combines TRBV9 with TRBJ2-3; unclear D gene. The sequencing sample was made of memory CD4+ T cells sorted from blood. Stated subset: CD45RA-negative fraction. CDR3: CASSGPSTDTQYF. The CDR3 region has the DNA TGTGCCAGCTCTGGTCCAAGCACAGATACGCAGTATTTT.